Below are 26 T cell receptor beta chains sequenced from a single sample in a study of blood T cell repertoires in COVID-19. Produced via immunoSEQ multiplex PCR; TCRdb's table is partial and in-frame only. The table records about 410,000 clones, roughly 87% of them present only once. Sequenced input: PBMCs or T cells enriched from blood (not recorded which). These receptors all come from a man aged 18 to 30 who had recovered from COVID-19.

This sequence joins TRBV3-1 (or the pseudogene TRBV3-2) and TRBJ2-2, with 7 bases lining up with TRBD1. Germline CDR1 is LGHDT and CDR2 is YNNKEL (reference sequence). J was trimmed by 4 bases and V by 1 base; bases with no gene match: 6. CDR3 length: 16 residues. The CDR3 bases are TGTGCCAGCAGCCAAGTACAGGGGTCGGGCACCGGGGAGCTGTTTTTT. This translates into CASSQVQGSGTGELFF.

The V call is TRBV11-2, the J call TRBJ2-1; D gene unclear. With 0 bases removed from V and 4 bases from J, the gap between germline ends came to 13 bases. Germline assignment: CDR1 SGHAT and CDR2 FQNNGV. The CDR3 totals 16 residues. CDR3 amino acids: CASSLERPELYNEQFF. The CDR3, as DNA: TGTGCCAGCAGCTTAGAAAGACCGGAGCTTTACAATGAGCAGTTCTTC.

The chain links TRBV11-2 to TRBJ2-1, with D unclear. In germline, CDR1 is SGHAT, CDR2 FQNNGV. The V end was cut by 0 bases, the J end by 8 bases, with 11 bases between. CDR3 length: 14 residues. CDR3 nucleotides: TGTGCCAGCAGCTTAGACCGCGGCGCATATGAGCAGTTCTTC. Residues: CASSLDRGAYEQFF.

This clone was observed a single time. This chain uses TRBV19 with TRBJ1-2; D is ambiguous. This CDR3 is 15 amino acids long. Germline CDR1 LNHDA, CDR2 SQIVND (reference sequence). Trimming removed 6 bases at V and 0 bases at J, with 14 bases between. The CDR3 region has the DNA TGTGCCAGTAGCCCGTGGGCGGGAGCTAACTATGGCTACACCTTC. This sequence encodes CASSPWAGANYGYTF.

This rearrangement joins TRBV6-6 to TRBJ2-2; TRBD2 might be the D (6 bases). Germline V CDR1 and CDR2: MNHNY, SVGAGI (reference sequence). V dropped 0 bases and J dropped 7 bases, with 6 bases sitting between them. The CDR3 is 13 residues long. CDR3: CASSYSGGGELFF. The CDR3 nucleotides are TGTGCCAGCAGTTACTCGGGGGGCGGGGAGCTGTTTTTT.

The DNA of the CDR3 is TGTGCCAGCACCGCCCCCGGGGGGCCTCCCGACGGCTACACCTTC. It yields the protein CASTAPGGPPDGYTF. The chain joins TRBV6-5 to TRBJ1-2, with D perhaps TRBD1 (6 bases). Deletions cut 7 bases from V and 8 bases from J, with 23 bases between. CDR3 length equals 15 residues. CDR1 and CDR2 (germline): MNHEY, SVGAGI.

CDR3 in DNA: TGCGCCAGCAGCTTGACAATCGCGCTACACAGGGGTGGCTACACCTTC. As protein: CASSLTIALHRGGYTF. The gene calls are TRBV5-1 and TRBJ1-2, with 7 bases fitting TRBD1. The CDR3 has 16 amino acids. With V trimmed by 1 base and J by 7 bases, 13 bases remained unmatched. Germline lookup yields CDR1 SGHRS and CDR2 YFSETQ. Full variable domain (rest looked up from reference TRBV5-1 and TRBJ1-2): KAGVTQTPRYLIKTRGQQVTLSCSPISGHRSVSWYQQTPGQGLQFLFEYFSETQRNKGNFPGRFSGRQFSNSRSEMNVSTLELGDSALYLCASSLTIALHRGGYTFGSGTRLTVV.

The rearrangement joins TRBV10-3 to TRBJ2-6; D call uncertain. Deletions cut 1 base from V and 2 bases from J, with 9 bases between. This CDR3 contains 16 residues. The germline gives CDR1 ENHRY, CDR2 SYGVKD. The CDR3 DNA follows: TGTGCCATCAGTGAGTTCGCGACTGCTGGGGCCAACGTCCTGACTTTC. Encoded protein: CAISEFATAGANVLTF.

This sequence joins TRBV21-1 and TRBJ2-3; TRBD2 reflects the table's D call only, with no check against the DNA. TRBV21-1 is an annotated pseudogene. This CDR3 has 18 amino acids. The CDR3, as DNA: TGTGCCAGCAGCAAAGTAGGTCCCCTCGGGAAATCTGTAGATACGCAGTATTTT. As protein: CASSKVGPLGKSVDTQYF.

The rearrangement uses TRBV2 and TRBJ1-1, with 7 bases lining up with TRBD1. V lost 6 bases, J lost 1 base, and 8 bases stayed unmatched. This CDR3 contains 15 residues. Germline loops: CDR1 SNHLY, CDR2 FYNNEI. CDR3 sequence (DNA): TGTGCCAGCAGGGTTACAGGGGCGTCGAACACTGAAGCTTTCTTT. It encodes CASRVTGASNTEAFF. The full variable domain, its missing parts supplied by reference TRBV2 and TRBJ1-1, is EPEVTQTPSHQVTQMGQEVILRCVPISNHLYFYWYRQILGQKVEFLVSFYNNEISEKSEIFDDQFSVERPDGSNFTLKIRSTKLEDSAMYFCASRVTGASNTEAFFGQGTRLTVV.

The chain joins TRBV28 to TRBJ2-1; 7 nucleotides align to TRBD1. Germline trimming cut 6 bases from V and 3 bases from J; bases unmatched to any gene: 8. Per the germline V gene, CDR1 is MDHEN and CDR2 is SYDVKM. The CDR3 covers 15 residues. CDR3 DNA sequence: TGTGCCAGCAGACAGACAGGGAACGACTACAATGAGCAGTTCTTC. Protein: CASRQTGNDYNEQFF.

This chain uses TRBV18 with TRBJ1-2; TRBD1 aligns across 7 bases. Germline V gene data show CDR1 as KGHSH and CDR2 as LQKENI. Unmatched junction bases numbered 3, after V lost 3 bases and J lost 2 bases. The CDR3 is 14 amino acids. The CDR3 reads CASSPQQGNYGYTF. The CDR3 coding sequence is TGTGCCAGCTCACCGCAACAGGGGAACTATGGCTACACCTTC.

This sequence joins TRBV9 and TRBJ1-1, with D uncertain. Per the germline V gene, CDR1 is SGDLS and CDR2 is YYNGEE. The length of the CDR3 is 13 residues. V was shortened by 0 bases and J by 3 bases, with 6 bases between the two germline ends. The CDR3: CASSVVSHTEAFF. CDR3 DNA sequence: TGTGCCAGCAGCGTAGTATCCCACACTGAAGCTTTCTTT.

This clone has just a few counts. The chain couples TRBV30 to TRBJ1-6; D gene unclear. V was cut by 2 bases and J by 9 bases, with 14 bases left in between. This CDR3 contains 14 residues. Germline V lookup: CDR1 GTSNPN, CDR2 SVGIG (reference sequence). The CDR3 sequence is CAWSFEGLGSPLHF. The CDR3 DNA is TGTGCCTGGAGTTTTGAGGGATTGGGTTCACCCCTCCACTTT.

The chain employs TRBV7-3 and TRBJ2-3; D call uncertain. There are 13 residues in the CDR3. CDR1 is SGHTA, CDR2 FQGTGA, per germline. V shed 5 bases and J shed 4 bases, with 10 bases lying between them. The CDR3 nucleotides read TGTGCCAGCAGCGTATATAGTCCAGATACGCAGTATTTT. This gives the protein CASSVYSPDTQYF.

The chain links TRBV20-1 to TRBJ1-5, with a weak D call TRBD1 (6 bases). Germline CDR1 is DFQATT and CDR2 is SNEGSKA (reference sequence). V shed 3 bases and J shed 0 bases, with 9 bases lying between them. The CDR3 contains 14 residues. CDR3 nucleotide sequence: TGCAGTGCTAGTCCAGGGGCTAGCAATCAGCCCCAGCATTTT. Translating gives CSASPGASNQPQHF.

This clone was seen just once. The DNA of the CDR3 is TGTGCCTTGGGGGCCGGACAGGGAGCCCCCGGGAACATTCAGTACTTC. It codes for CALGAGQGAPGNIQYF. J is TRBJ2-4 and V is TRBV28; TRBD1 matches 8 bases. CDR1 is MDHEN, CDR2 SYDVKM, per germline. CDR3 length equals 16 residues. Trimming took 11 bases from V and 7 from J; bases not matched to a gene: 19.

The chain combines TRBV5-1 with TRBJ2-1; 9 positions agree with TRBD2. Germline V lookup: CDR1 SGHRS, CDR2 YFSETQ. Trimming cost V 0 bases and J 10 bases; bases outside gene matches: 5. The CDR3 has 14 amino acids. CDR3 loop: CASSLARSGSEQFF. The CDR3 DNA follows: TGCGCCAGCAGCTTGGCCCGTAGCGGGAGCGAGCAGTTCTTC.

The chain couples TRBV9 to TRBJ2-1, with 7 bases matching TRBD1. The CDR3 runs 15 residues. V dropped 3 bases and J dropped 5; count of bases not matched to a gene: 8. Germline lookup yields CDR1 SGDLS and CDR2 YYNGEE. In DNA, the CDR3 is TGTGCCAGCAGCGACTCTGGACAGGCGAACAATGAGCAGTTCTTC. Residues: CASSDSGQANNEQFF.

The table lists this clone with a few counts. V usage is TRBV23-1 and J usage is TRBJ2-7, with D possibly TRBD2 on 5 matching bases. TRBV23-1 counts as an open reading frame of uncertain function. V was cut by 9 bases and J by 1 base, with 7 bases left in between. This CDR3 is built from 11 residues. The CDR3 sequence: CARLGSYEQYF. The CDR3 DNA reads TGCGCCAGACTAGGGTCCTACGAGCAGTACTTC.

Only one count was recorded for this clone. The V gene is TRBV7-3, the J gene TRBJ1-3; D not certain. CDR1 SGHTA and CDR2 FQGTGA come from the germline V gene. The CDR3 is 13 amino acids. V was shortened by 2 bases and J by 6 bases, with 8 bases between the two germline ends. The CDR3 nucleotides are TGTGCCAGCAGCTTAGACGGAGAAAACACCATATATTTT. Its protein is CASSLDGENTIYF.

The genes are TRBV7-3 and TRBJ1-1, with 11 bases lining up with TRBD1. The CDR3 has 13 residues. Germline CDR1 SGHTA, CDR2 FQGTGA. V was pared by 6 bases and J by 12 bases, with 9 bases of the junction left unmatched. The CDR3 here is CASSSRTGGQTFF. In DNA form, the CDR3 reads TGTGCCAGCAGTTCCAGGACAGGGGGCCAAACTTTCTTT.

The chain combines TRBV5-1 with TRBJ1-2; TRBD1 matches 11 bases. The CDR3 covers 17 residues. The V segment lost 3 bases and the J segment 4 bases; nucleotides outside the gene matches: 11. Germline CDR1 and CDR2: SGHRS and YFSETQ. This CDR3 is CASSSGQGASKSYGYTF. CDR3 bases: TGCGCCAGCAGCTCTGGACAGGGGGCCTCAAAGAGCTATGGCTACACCTTC.

The chain uses TRBV29-1 and TRBJ1-5, with D uncertain. This CDR3 region has 15 residues. The germline V and J ends were trimmed by 5 bases and 1 base, with 15 bases remaining between them. Germline-derived CDR1 and CDR2 are SQVTM and ANQGSEA. The CDR3 DNA follows: TGCAGCGTTTCTAGTGGGAGTGAGAGCAATCAGCCCCAGCATTTT. Residues: CSVSSGSESNQPQHF.

This chain uses TRBV11-3 with TRBJ1-2; 9 nucleotides line up with TRBD1. The ends lost 5 bases at V and 8 bases at J; junction bases unmatched: 9. The germline V gene has CDR1 SGHNT and CDR2 YENEEA. The CDR3 has 14 residues. The CDR3 reads CASSARDRVGGYTF. CDR3 in DNA: TGTGCCAGCAGCGCCCGGGACAGGGTAGGAGGCTACACCTTC.

The chain is built from TRBV18 and TRBJ1-2, with D perhaps matching TRBD1 (5 bases). The V gene lost 3 bases and the J gene lost 8 bases, with 13 bases spanning the gap. The CDR3 has 13 residues. Germline assignment: CDR1 KGHSH and CDR2 LQKENI. CDR3 nucleotide sequence: TGTGCCAGCTCACCTAGGGCAGGGTCCGGCTACACCTTC. Translated, it gives CASSPRAGSGYTF. Complete variable domain (other parts from reference TRBV18 and TRBJ1-2): NAGVMQNPRHLVRRRGQEARLRCSPMKGHSHVYWYRQLPEEGLKFMVYLQKENIIDESGMPKERFSAEFPKEGPSILRIQQVVRGDSAAYFCASSPRAGSGYTFGSGTRLTVV.